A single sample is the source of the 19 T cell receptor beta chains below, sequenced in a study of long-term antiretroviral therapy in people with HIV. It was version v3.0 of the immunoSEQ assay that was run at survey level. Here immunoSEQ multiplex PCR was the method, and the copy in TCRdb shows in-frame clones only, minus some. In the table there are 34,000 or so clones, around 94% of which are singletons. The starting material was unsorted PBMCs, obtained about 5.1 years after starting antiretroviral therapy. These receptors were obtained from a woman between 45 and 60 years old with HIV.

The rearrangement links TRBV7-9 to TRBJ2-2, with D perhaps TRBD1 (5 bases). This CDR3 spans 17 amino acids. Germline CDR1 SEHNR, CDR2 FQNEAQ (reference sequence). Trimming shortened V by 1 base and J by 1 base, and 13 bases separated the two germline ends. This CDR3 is CASSLGFTGENTGELFF. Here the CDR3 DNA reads TGTGCCAGCAGCTTAGGTTTTACAGGAGAGAACACCGGGGAGCTGTTTTTT.

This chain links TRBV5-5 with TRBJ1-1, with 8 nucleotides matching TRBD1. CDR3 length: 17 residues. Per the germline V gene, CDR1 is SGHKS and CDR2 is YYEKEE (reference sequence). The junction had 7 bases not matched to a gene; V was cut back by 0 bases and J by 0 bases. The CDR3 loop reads CASSLAPGGALNTEAFF. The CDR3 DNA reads TGTGCCAGCAGCTTGGCGCCAGGGGGCGCGCTGAACACTGAAGCTTTCTTT.

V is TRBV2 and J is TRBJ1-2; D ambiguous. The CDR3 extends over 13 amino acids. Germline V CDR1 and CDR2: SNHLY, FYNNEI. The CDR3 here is CATIPASLGGYTF. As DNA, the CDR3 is TGTGCTACGATCCCGGCCAGCCTCGGTGGCTACACCTTC.

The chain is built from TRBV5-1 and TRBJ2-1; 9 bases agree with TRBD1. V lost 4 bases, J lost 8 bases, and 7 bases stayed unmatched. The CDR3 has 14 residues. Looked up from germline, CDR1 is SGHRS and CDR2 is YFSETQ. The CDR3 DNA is TGCGCCAGCAGCCATGGACAGGGGCTCTATGAGCAGTTCTTC. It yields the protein CASSHGQGLYEQFF.

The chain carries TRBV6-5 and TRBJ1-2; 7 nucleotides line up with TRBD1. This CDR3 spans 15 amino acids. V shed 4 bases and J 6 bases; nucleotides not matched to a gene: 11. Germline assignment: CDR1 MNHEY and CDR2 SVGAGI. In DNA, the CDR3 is TGTGCCAGCAGTTCCCCTCCCGGACAGGCAGATGGCTACACCTTC. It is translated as CASSSPPGQADGYTF.

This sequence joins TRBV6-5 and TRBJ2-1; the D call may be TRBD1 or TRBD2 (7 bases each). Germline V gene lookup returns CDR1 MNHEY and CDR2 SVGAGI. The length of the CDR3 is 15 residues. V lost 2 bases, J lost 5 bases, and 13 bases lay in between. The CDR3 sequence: CASSYDRAGDNEQFF. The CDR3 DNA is TGTGCCAGCAGTTACGACAGGGCGGGGGACAATGAGCAGTTCTTC.

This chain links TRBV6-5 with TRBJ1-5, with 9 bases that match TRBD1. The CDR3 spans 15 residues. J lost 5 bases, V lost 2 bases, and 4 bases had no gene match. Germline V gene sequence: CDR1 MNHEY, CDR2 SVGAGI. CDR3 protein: CASSYAGTGHQPQHF. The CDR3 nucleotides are TGTGCCAGCAGTTACGCCGGGACAGGGCATCAGCCCCAGCATTTT.

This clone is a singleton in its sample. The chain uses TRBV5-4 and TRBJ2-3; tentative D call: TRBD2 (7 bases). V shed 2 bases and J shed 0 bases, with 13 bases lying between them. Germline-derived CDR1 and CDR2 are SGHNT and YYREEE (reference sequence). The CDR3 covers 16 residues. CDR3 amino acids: CASSFAGGRSTDTQYF. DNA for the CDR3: TGTGCCAGCAGCTTTGCCGGGGGGCGGAGCACAGATACGCAGTATTTT. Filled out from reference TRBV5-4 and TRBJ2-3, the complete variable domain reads ETGVTQSPTHLIKTRGQQVTLRCSSQSGHNTVSWYQQALGQGPQFIFQYYREEENGRGNFPPRFSGLQFPNYSSELNVNALELDDSALYLCASSFAGGRSTDTQYFGPGTRLTVL.

The CDR3 is CASTNPGGVNTEAFF. The CDR3 nucleotides read TGTGCCAGTACTAACCCGGGAGGCGTGAACACTGAAGCTTTCTTT. V gene TRBV19 combines with J gene TRBJ1-1, with D unclear. Germline assignment: CDR1 LNHDA and CDR2 SQIVND (reference sequence). Trimming shortened V by 7 bases and J by 0 bases, and 15 bases separated the two germline ends. The CDR3 runs to 15 residues.

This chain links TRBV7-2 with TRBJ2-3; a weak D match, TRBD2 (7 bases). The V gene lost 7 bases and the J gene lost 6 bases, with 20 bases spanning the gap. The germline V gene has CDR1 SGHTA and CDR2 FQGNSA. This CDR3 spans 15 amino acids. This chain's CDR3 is CASNLGGLASDTQYF. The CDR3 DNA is TGTGCCAGCAATCTCGGGGGGCTAGCTTCCGATACGCAGTATTTT.

The CDR3 DNA sequence: TGTGCCAGCAACCTCCCCACAGGGGGGAACACTGAAGCTTTCTTT. Translated, it gives CASNLPTGGNTEAFF. The V call is TRBV11-1, the J call TRBJ1-1; the match to TRBD1 covers 8 bases. Germline assignment: CDR1 SGHAT and CDR2 FQDESV (reference sequence). CDR3 length: 15 residues. Trimming cost V 7 bases and J 1 base; bases outside gene matches: 8.

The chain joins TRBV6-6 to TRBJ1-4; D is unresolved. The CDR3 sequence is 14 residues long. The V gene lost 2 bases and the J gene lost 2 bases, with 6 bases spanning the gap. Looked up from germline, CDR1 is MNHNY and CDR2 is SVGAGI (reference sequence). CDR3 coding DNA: TGTGCCAGCAGTTACGGGTGGACTAATGAAAAACTGTTTTTT. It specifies CASSYGWTNEKLFF.

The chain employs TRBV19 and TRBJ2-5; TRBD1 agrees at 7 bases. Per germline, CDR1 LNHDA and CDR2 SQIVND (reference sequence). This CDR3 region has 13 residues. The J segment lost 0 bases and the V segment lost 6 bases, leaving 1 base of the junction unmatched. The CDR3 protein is CASRGQYQETQYF. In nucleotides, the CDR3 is TGTGCCAGTAGGGGACAGTACCAAGAGACCCAGTACTTC. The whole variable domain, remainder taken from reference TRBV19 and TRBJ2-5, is DGGITQSPKYLFRKEGQNVTLSCEQNLNHDAMYWYRQDPGQGLRLIYYSQIVNDFQKGDIAEGYSVSREKKESFPLTVTSAQKNPTAFYLCASRGQYQETQYFGPGTRLLVL.

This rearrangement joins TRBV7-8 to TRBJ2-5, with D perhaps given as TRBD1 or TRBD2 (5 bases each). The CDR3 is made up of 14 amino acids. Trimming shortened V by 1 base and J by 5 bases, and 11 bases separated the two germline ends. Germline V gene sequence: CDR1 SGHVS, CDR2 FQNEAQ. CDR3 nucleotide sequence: TGTGCCAGCAGCTTAGAGCGCAGGGACGAGACCCAGTACTTC. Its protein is CASSLERRDETQYF.

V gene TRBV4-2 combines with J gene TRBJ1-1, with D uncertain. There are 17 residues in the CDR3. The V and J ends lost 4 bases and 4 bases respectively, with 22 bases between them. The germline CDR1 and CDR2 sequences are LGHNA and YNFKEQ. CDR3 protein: CASSPRLGSGDGTEAFF. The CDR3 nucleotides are TGTGCCAGCAGCCCCCGTCTCGGGAGTGGAGATGGCACTGAAGCTTTCTTT.

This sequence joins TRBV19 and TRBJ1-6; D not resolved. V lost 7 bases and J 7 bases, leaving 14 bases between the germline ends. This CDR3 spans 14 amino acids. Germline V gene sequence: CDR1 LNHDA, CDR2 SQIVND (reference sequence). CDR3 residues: CASTTGSPNSPLHF. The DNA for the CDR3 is TGTGCCAGTACTACCGGGTCTCCCAATTCACCCCTCCACTTT.

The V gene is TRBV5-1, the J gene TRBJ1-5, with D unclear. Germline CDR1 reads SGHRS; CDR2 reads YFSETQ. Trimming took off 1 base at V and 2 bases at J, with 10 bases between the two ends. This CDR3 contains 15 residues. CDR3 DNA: TGCGCCAGCAGCTTGAGCGGGGTGGGCAATCAGCCCCAGCATTTT. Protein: CASSLSGVGNQPQHF.

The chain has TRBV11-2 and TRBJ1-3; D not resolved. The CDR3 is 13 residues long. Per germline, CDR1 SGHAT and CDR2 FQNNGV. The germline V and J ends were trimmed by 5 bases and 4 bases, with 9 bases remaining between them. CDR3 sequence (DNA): TGTGCCAGCAGCACAGAACCGGGAAACACCATATATTTT. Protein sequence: CASSTEPGNTIYF. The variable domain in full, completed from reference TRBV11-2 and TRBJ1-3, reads EAGVAQSPRYKIIEKRQSVAFWCNPISGHATLYWYQQILGQGPKLLIQFQNNGVVDDSQLPKDRFSAERLKGVDSTLKIQPAKLEDSAVYLCASSTEPGNTIYFGEGSWLTVV.

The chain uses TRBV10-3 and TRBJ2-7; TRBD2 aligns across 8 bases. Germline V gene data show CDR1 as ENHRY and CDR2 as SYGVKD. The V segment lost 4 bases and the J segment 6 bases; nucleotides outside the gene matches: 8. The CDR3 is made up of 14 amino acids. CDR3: CAISGGGQDGEQYF. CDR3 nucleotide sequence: TGTGCCATCAGTGGCGGGGGGCAGGATGGCGAGCAGTACTTC.